Listed below are T cell receptor beta chains from one sample, sequenced in a study of T cells after posttransplantation cyclophosphamide. Only in-frame clones appear in the TCRdb table, and some are missing; sequencing was by immunoSEQ multiplex PCR. The sample lists about 15,000 clones; roughly nine tenths were seen once. Source: CD4+ T cells sorted from blood, taken after allogeneic stem cell transplant with posttransplant cyclophosphamide. The receptors derive from a male patient between 55 and 70 years old who received an allogeneic stem cell transplant from a related donor and was CMV-positive. Some T cells here may be from the graft donor. Both conserved end residues are part of each CDR3. A D gene is named only where the DNA matches it firmly. Expanded clones get a size class; other rows say once, few or many, or leave the size out.

D: NA
size: NA
V: TRBV27
J: TRBJ2-7
CDR3: CASSLKGFGYEQYF
DNA: TGTGCCAGCAGTTTAAAGGGGTTTGGCTACGAGCAGTACTTC

D: NA
size: NA
V: TRBV30
J: TRBJ1-2
CDR3: CAWSVAGWEMGYGYTF
DNA: TGTGCCTGGAGTGTCGCAGGGTGGGAAATGGGCTATGGCTACACCTTC

D: NA
size: NA
V: TRBV19
J: TRBJ1-1
CDR3: CASSRDTVNTEAFF
DNA: TGTGCCAGTAGTCGGGACACGGTGAACACTGAAGCTTTCTTT

D: TRBD2
size: NA
V: TRBV7-6
J: TRBJ2-2
CDR3: CASSLGQGGTGELFF
DNA: TGTGCCAGCAGCTTAGGGCAGGGAGGGACCGGGGAGCTGTTTTTT

D: TRBD2
size: NA
V: TRBV4-2
J: TRBJ2-5
CDR3: CASSQEASGGRETQYF
DNA: TGTGCCAGCAGCCAAGAGGCTAGCGGGGGAAGAGAGACCCAGTACTTC

D: NA
size: NA
V: TRBV6-6
J: TRBJ1-5
CDR3: CASSYGEGSQPQHF
DNA: TGTGCCAGCAGTTACGGGGAGGGTAGTCAGCCCCAGCATTTT

D: NA
size: NA
V: TRBV21-1
J: TRBJ2-3
CDR3: CASSSGGQGSTDTQYF
DNA: TGTGCCAGCAGCAGTGGGGGACAGGGGAGCACAGATACGCAGTATTTT

D: TRBD1
size: NA
V: TRBV28
J: TRBJ1-1
CDR3: CASSFPHRGTAFF
DNA: TGTGCCAGCAGTTTCCCTCACAGGGGAACAGCTTTCTTT

D: NA
size: NA
V: TRBV19
J: TRBJ2-5
CDR3: CASSSAIQETQYF
DNA: TGTGCCAGTAGTAGCGCCATCCAAGAGACCCAGTACTTC

D: TRBD1
size: NA
V: TRBV7-2
J: TRBJ1-5
CDR3: CASSLSQGVQPQHF
DNA: TGTGCCAGCAGCTTGTCCCAGGGGGTTCAGCCCCAGCATTTT

D: NA
size: NA
V: TRBV7-2
J: TRBJ1-6
CDR3: CASSSPTGGNSPLHF
DNA: TGTGCCAGCAGCTCCCCGACAGGTGGAAATTCACCCCTCCACTTT

D: TRBD1
size: NA
V: TRBV5-4
J: TRBJ1-3
CDR3: CASRPGQAGNTIYF
DNA: TGTGCCAGCAGACCGGGACAGGCTGGAAACACCATATATTTT

D: NA
size: NA
V: TRBV6-5
J: TRBJ1-6
CDR3: CASSYMRAGNSPLHF
DNA: TGTGCCAGCAGTTACATGAGGGCTGGCAATTCACCCCTCCACTTT

D: NA
size: NA
V: TRBV2
J: TRBJ2-1
CDR3: CASSNTRSSEQFF
DNA: TGTGCCAGCAGCAACACTAGAAGCTCTGAGCAGTTCTTC

D: NA
size: NA
V: TRBV4-1
J: TRBJ1-1
CDR3: CASTHGGITGMNTEAFF
DNA: TGCGCCAGCACCCACGGGGGGATTACAGGGATGAACACTGAAGCTTTCTTT

D: NA
size: NA
V: TRBV6-5
J: TRBJ1-5
CDR3: CASSRVNHQPQHF
DNA: TGTGCCAGCAGCCGAGTGAACCATCAGCCCCAGCATTTT

D: TRBD2
size: NA
V: TRBV7-9
J: TRBJ2-3
CDR3: CASSLARITSGGRGTQYF
DNA: TGTGCCAGCAGCTTAGCGCGGATTACCAGCGGGGGTCGGGGGACGCAGTATTTT

D: TRBD1
size: NA
V: TRBV4-3
J: TRBJ1-5
CDR3: CASSQGLTGGTQPQHF
DNA: TGCGCCAGCAGCCAAGGCCTAACAGGGGGCACTCAGCCCCAGCATTTT

D: TRBD2
size: NA
V: TRBV5-1
J: TRBJ2-5
CDR3: CASSLDRAGGPQTQYF
DNA: TGCGCCAGCAGCTTGGATAGAGCGGGGGGGCCTCAGACCCAGTACTTC

D: NA
size: NA
V: TRBV29-1
J: TRBJ2-7
CDR3: CSGGVLPAEQYF
DNA: TGCAGCGGGGGCGTCCTACCTGCCGAGCAGTACTTC

D: TRBD1
size: NA
V: TRBV7-9
J: TRBJ1-5
CDR3: CASSLTGASDQPQHF
DNA: TGTGCCAGCAGCCTTACAGGGGCTTCAGATCAGCCCCAGCATTTT

D: NA
size: NA
V: TRBV30
J: TRBJ1-1
CDR3: CAWSGNVGTEAFF
DNA: TGTGCCTGGTCAGGGAACGTGGGTACTGAAGCTTTCTTT

D: TRBD1
size: NA
V: TRBV7-3
J: TRBJ1-1
CDR3: CASSKDRERTEAFF
DNA: TGTGCCAGCTCCAAGGACAGGGAACGGACTGAAGCTTTCTTT

D: TRBD1
size: NA
V: TRBV6-1
J: TRBJ2-2
CDR3: CASRDRGLDTGELFF
DNA: TGTGCCAGCAGGGACAGGGGGCTCGACACCGGGGAGCTGTTTTTT

D: TRBD1
size: once
V: TRBV7-9
J: TRBJ1-6
CDR3: CASSLEGQGNSPLHF
DNA: TGTGCCAGCAGCTTAGAGGGACAGGGAAATTCCCCCCTCCACTTT

D: NA
size: once
V: TRBV28
J: TRBJ2-5
CDR3: CASSPRPGTYQETQYF
DNA: TGTGCCAGCAGCCCTCGACCCGGGACATACCAAGAGACCCAGTACTTC

D: TRBD1
size: NA
V: TRBV30
J: TRBJ1-1
CDR3: CAWSSTGGTEAFF
DNA: TGTGCCTGGAGTTCCACAGGGGGCACTGAAGCTTTCTTT

D: NA
size: NA
V: TRBV30
J: TRBJ1-6
CDR3: CAWRGAGGYNNSPLHF
DNA: TGTGCCTGGAGGGGGGCCGGGGGGTACAATAATTCACCCCTCCACTTT

D: TRBD2
size: NA
V: TRBV5-1
J: TRBJ2-3
CDR3: CASSPGTSGTDTQYF
DNA: TGCGCCAGCAGCCCGGGGACTAGCGGTACAGATACGCAGTATTTT

D: TRBD1
size: NA
V: TRBV9
J: TRBJ2-1
CDR3: CASSVAGDRGLGNEQFF
DNA: TGTGCCAGCAGCGTAGCTGGGGACAGGGGGCTTGGTAATGAGCAGTTCTTC

D: TRBD1
size: NA
V: TRBV5-1
J: TRBJ2-7
CDR3: CASSFGTEGTEQYF
DNA: TGCGCCAGCAGCTTCGGGACAGAGGGTACCGAGCAGTACTTC

D: TRBD1
size: NA
V: TRBV2
J: TRBJ1-1
CDR3: CASRTGEDTEAFF
DNA: TGTGCCAGCAGGACAGGGGAGGACACTGAAGCTTTCTTT

D: NA
size: NA
V: TRBV5-6
J: TRBJ1-5
CDR3: CASSLAGSNQPQHF
DNA: TGTGCCAGCAGCTTGGCAGGTAGCAATCAGCCCCAGCATTTT

D: NA
size: NA
V: TRBV7-3
J: TRBJ1-3
CDR3: CASSLNAGPDTIYF
DNA: TGTGCCAGCAGCTTAAATGCCGGTCCCGACACCATATATTTT

D: NA
size: NA
V: TRBV10-1
J: TRBJ1-5
CDR3: CASIGVPRAVSNQPQHF
DNA: TGCGCCAGCATCGGGGTACCTCGGGCAGTAAGCAATCAGCCCCAGCATTTT

D: NA
size: NA
V: TRBV7-9
J: TRBJ1-4
CDR3: CASSLVGGEKLFF
DNA: TGTGCCAGCAGCTTAGTGGGAGGTGAAAAACTGTTTTTT

D: TRBD1
size: NA
V: TRBV4-1
J: TRBJ1-2
CDR3: CASSQAMGTGWSYGYTF
DNA: TGCGCCAGCAGCCAGGCGATGGGGACAGGGTGGAGCTATGGCTACACCTTC

D: TRBD1
size: few
V: TRBV7-2
J: TRBJ2-3
CDR3: CASSLAGTGGTDTQYF
DNA: TGTGCCAGCAGCTTAGCCGGGACAGGGGGGACAGATACGCAGTATTTT

D: TRBD1
size: NA
V: TRBV4-3
J: TRBJ2-1
CDR3: CASSQVRQGSYNEQFF
DNA: TGCGCCAGCAGCCAAGTCAGACAGGGGTCGTACAATGAGCAGTTCTTC

D: NA
size: NA
V: TRBV6-5
J: TRBJ1-2
CDR3: CASSYLDRYGYTF
DNA: TGTGCCAGCAGTTACCTGGACAGATATGGCTACACCTTC

D: NA
size: NA
V: TRBV6-5
J: TRBJ1-1
CDR3: CASSYRGRGGTEAFF
DNA: TGTGCCAGCAGTTACAGAGGACGGGGGGGCACTGAAGCTTTCTTT

D: TRBD1
size: once
V: TRBV7-6
J: TRBJ2-1
CDR3: CASSQDRGAYNEQFF
DNA: TGTGCCAGCAGCCAAGACAGGGGGGCCTACAATGAGCAGTTCTTC